Each of the 24 T cell receptor beta chains below was sequenced from the same sample in a study of spatial heterogeneity in lung cancer. Time point defined: blood at routine non-recurrence follow-up after resection. Via MiXCR, TCRdb re-called the 5' RACE reads, giving one row per CDR3 protein. Of roughly 99,000 distinct CDR3 sequences in the sample, just under 20% were seen once. Sequenced here: PBMCs, sampled at follow-up. These receptor sequences come from a male donor with early-stage non-small cell lung cancer.

This clonotype occurred many times. The chain couples TRBV6-1 to TRBJ2-4; 8 bases fit TRBD1. V shed 9 bases, J shed 0 bases, and the junction held 7 bases outside the gene matches. Germline CDR1 MNHNS, CDR2 SASEGT. There are 15 residues in the CDR3. CDR3 sequence (DNA): TGTGCCAGTCGTCAGGGGGCTGTAGCCAAAAACATTCAGTACTTC. This encodes CASRQGAVAKNIQYF.

Comments on this clonotype: This may be a read error: a much more frequent sequence differs by one nucleotide. CDR3 region: CASSSAPRAVRVVPLHF. CDR3 nucleotide sequence: TGTGCCAGCAGCTCTGCACCGCGTGCTGTCAGGGTAGTACCCCTCCACTTT. The rearrangement links TRBV7-2 to TRBJ1-6, with D perhaps TRBD1 (5 bases). The CDR3 runs to 17 residues. Per the germline V gene, CDR1 is SGHTA and CDR2 is FQGNSA. Trimming left V 4 bases short and J 12 bases short, with 25 bases between.

This clonotype occurred many times. The chain recombines TRBV6-1 with TRBJ1-4; TRBD1 matches 7 bases. CDR1 and CDR2 from the germline V gene are MNHNS and SASEGT. The CDR3 has 16 amino acids. V trimming: 2 bases; J trimming: 4 bases; junction bases outside the gene matches: 7. This chain's CDR3 is CASSESQGVLNEKLFF. The CDR3 DNA is TGTGCCAGCAGTGAAAGCCAGGGGGTGCTTAATGAAAAACTGTTTTTT.

The J gene is TRBJ1-4, the V gene TRBV6-1; D possibly corresponds to TRBD1 (6 bases). Per the germline V gene, CDR1 is MNHNS and CDR2 is SASEGT. V shed 6 bases and J shed 5 bases, with 10 bases lying between them. This CDR3 region has 13 residues. CDR3 sequence (DNA): TGTGCCAGCAGGGTGGACAGAAATGAAAAACTGTTTTTT. It is translated as CASRVDRNEKLFF.

This clonotype showed up many times. This chain links TRBV5-1 with TRBJ2-1, with D hard to call. V dropped 7 bases and J dropped 5 bases, with 7 bases sitting between them. The CDR3 sequence is 11 residues long. Per the germline V gene, CDR1 is SGHRS and CDR2 is YFSETQ. The DNA of the CDR3 is TGCGCCAGCCTGGAGCACAATGAGCAGTTCTTC. Translated, it gives CASLEHNEQFF.

This clonotype was counted many times. The chain is built from TRBV7-6 and TRBJ2-2; D unclear. In germline, CDR1 is SGHVS, CDR2 FNYEAQ. Trimming removed 1 base from V and 1 base from J, with 4 bases in between. The CDR3 length is 14 residues. Written as DNA, the CDR3 is TGTGCCAGCAGCTTAGGACAGAACACCGGGGAGCTGTTTTTT. It encodes CASSLGQNTGELFF.

J is TRBJ2-5 and V is TRBV10-3; D remains unclear. Germline lookup yields CDR1 ENHRY and CDR2 SYGVKD. This CDR3 region has 13 residues. Trimming stripped 0 bases from V and 3 bases from J, with 5 bases between. Here the CDR3 DNA reads TGTGCCATCAGTGAGTCGTGGGAAGAGACCCAGTACTTC. The encoded protein is CAISESWEETQYF.

The chain employs TRBV7-9 and TRBJ2-2, with D possibly being TRBD2 (6 bases). Germline loops: CDR1 SEHNR, CDR2 FQNEAQ (reference sequence). The germline V and J ends were trimmed by 5 bases and 6 bases, with 19 bases remaining between them. The CDR3 totals 16 residues. CDR3 nucleotides: TGTGCCAGCAGCAGACTCCCGGGAGAGGACGCCGGGGAGCTGTTTTTT. As protein: CASSRLPGEDAGELFF.

The CDR3 is CASSPRAGVDTQYF. For the CDR3, the DNA is TGTGCCAGCAGCCCCCGTGCGGGGGTAGATACGCAGTATTTT. The chain is built from TRBV7-8 and TRBJ2-3; TRBD2 agrees at 7 bases. Trimming took 5 bases from V and 5 from J; bases not matched to a gene: 7. CDR1 and CDR2 (germline): SGHVS, FQNEAQ. The CDR3 length is 14 residues.

This clonotype appeared many times. The chain uses TRBV20-1 and TRBJ2-4, with D perhaps assigned TRBD1 or TRBD2 (5 bases each). The CDR3 has 13 residues. Between the trimmed V and J ends, which lost 6 bases and 1 base, there was a span of 10 bases. The germline CDR1 and CDR2 sequences are DFQATT and SNEGSKA (reference sequence). The CDR3 loop reads CSARDAAKNIQYF. Here the CDR3 DNA reads TGCAGTGCGAGGGACGCCGCCAAAAACATTCAGTACTTC.

This clonotype was found a few times. The V gene is TRBV4-1, the J gene TRBJ1-3; D is ambiguous. The CDR3 consists of 18 residues. Germline-derived CDR1 and CDR2 are MGHRA and YSYEKL. V shed 0 bases and J shed 4 bases, with 19 bases lying between them. CDR3 DNA sequence: TGCGCCAGCAGCCAAGAGGTGGCAGGAGCGTCCATCGGAAACACCATATATTTT. It encodes CASSQEVAGASIGNTIYF.

The gene calls are TRBV7-8 and TRBJ2-2, with 9 nucleotides matching TRBD2. The CDR3 runs to 17 residues. The J segment lost 4 bases and the V segment lost 2 bases, leaving 8 bases of the junction unmatched. From germline, CDR1 is SGHVS and CDR2 FQNEAQ. The chain's CDR3 is CASSLQISGGGTGELFF. CDR3 bases: TGTGCCAGCAGCTTACAGATTAGCGGGGGTGGCACCGGGGAGCTGTTTTTT.

The J gene is TRBJ2-4, the V gene TRBV4-2; 7 bases agree with TRBD1. Germline V gives CDR1 LGHNA, CDR2 YNFKEQ. This CDR3 comprises 12 residues. V gave up 8 bases and J gave up 8 bases; unmatched junction bases: 6. CDR3 in DNA: TGTGCCAGCGGGACAGAAGGAGACATTCAGTACTTC. This translates into CASGTEGDIQYF.

The gene calls are TRBV7-2 and TRBJ2-5; the D gene is possibly TRBD1 (5 bases). Germline CDR1 reads SGHTA; CDR2 reads FQGNSA. The CDR3 spans 14 residues. Deletions cut 3 bases from V and 3 bases from J, with 11 bases between. The CDR3 region has the DNA TGTGCCAGCAGCTTTAGGCAGGGAAAAGAGACCCAGTACTTC. This translates into CASSFRQGKETQYF.

This clonotype has ten or more counts. The J gene is TRBJ1-6, the V gene TRBV27; D ambiguous. The CDR3 is 15 residues long. The ends were cut back, 8 bases at V and 6 bases at J, with 17 bases in the middle. Germline CDR1 and CDR2: MNHEY and SMNVEV (reference sequence). The CDR3 DNA follows: TGTGCCAGCCGTCCAATGCGGGAGCTTAATTCACCCCTCCACTTT. As protein: CASRPMRELNSPLHF.

The chain recombines TRBV19 with TRBJ2-7; D is perhaps TRBD1 (6 bases). Germline loops: CDR1 LNHDA, CDR2 SQIVND (reference sequence). This CDR3 contains 14 residues. Trimming cost V 6 bases and J 1 base, with 13 bases left between them. For the CDR3, the DNA is TGTGCCAGTAGACAGGGTCGAGAGTCCTACGAGCAGTACTTC. Protein sequence: CASRQGRESYEQYF.

There are many counts of this clonotype. The V gene is TRBV6-1, the J gene TRBJ1-2; 7 bases agree with TRBD1. The CDR3 contains 14 residues. The germline gives CDR1 MNHNS, CDR2 SASEGT. The trim removed 6 bases at V and 0 bases at J, leaving 4 bases unmatched. The CDR3 sequence is CASSRDRTNYGYTF. For the CDR3, the DNA is TGTGCCAGCAGCCGGGACAGAACTAACTATGGCTACACCTTC.

The V and J genes are TRBV5-1 and TRBJ2-2; D is perhaps TRBD1 (6 bases). Germline V gene data show CDR1 as SGHRS and CDR2 as YFSETQ. There are 14 residues in the CDR3. V shed 4 bases and J shed 5 bases, with 12 bases lying between them. This CDR3 is CASSANRDTGELFF. CDR3 nucleotides: TGCGCCAGCAGCGCTAACAGGGATACCGGGGAGCTGTTTTTT.

This clonotype has a handful of counts. The rearrangement links TRBV7-2 to TRBJ2-5, with 7 bases aligning to TRBD1. The CDR3 runs to 15 residues. J lost 7 bases, V lost 5 bases, and 13 bases had no gene match. CDR1 is SGHTA and CDR2 is FQGNSA in the germline V gene. The CDR3 sequence is CASSPRQGRLGTQYF. For the CDR3, the DNA is TGTGCCAGCAGCCCCCGACAGGGTCGACTTGGGACCCAGTACTTC. Together with reference TRBV7-2 and TRBJ2-5, the CDR3 gives the full variable domain: GAGVSQSPSNKVTEKGKDVELRCDPISGHTALYWYRQSLGQGLEFLIYFQGNSAPDKSGLPSDRFSAERTGGSVSTLTIQRTQQEDSAVYLCASSPRQGRLGTQYFGPGTRLLVL.

In its sample, this clonotype was seen a few times. The gene calls are TRBV11-2 and TRBJ2-1, with 8 positions matching TRBD2. Germline V gene sequence: CDR1 SGHAT, CDR2 FQNNGV. The CDR3 loop spans 13 amino acids. J lost 7 bases, V lost 6 bases, and 5 bases had no gene match. The CDR3 here is CASSGTSLNEQFF. The CDR3 coding sequence is TGTGCCAGCAGTGGGACTAGTTTGAATGAGCAGTTCTTC.

This clonotype was detected many times. The rearrangement joins TRBV11-2 to TRBJ1-4; the match to TRBD1 covers 7 bases. The CDR3 has 15 residues. The germline gives CDR1 SGHAT, CDR2 FQNNGV. The junction had 5 bases not matched to a gene; V was cut back by 3 bases and J by 4 bases. The CDR3 protein is CASSFRGTVNEKLFF. CDR3 nucleotide sequence: TGTGCCAGCAGCTTTCGTGGGACAGTTAATGAAAAACTGTTTTTT. Supplemented by reference TRBV11-2 and TRBJ1-4, the full variable domain reads EAGVAQSPRYKIIEKRQSVAFWCNPISGHATLYWYQQILGQGPKLLIQFQNNGVVDDSQLPKDRFSAERLKGVDSTLKIQPAKLEDSAVYLCASSFRGTVNEKLFFGSGTQLSVL.

This clonotype was recorded a few times. The chain recombines TRBV11-2 with TRBJ2-7, with D uncertain. V lost 6 bases, J lost 4 bases, and 10 bases lay in between. The germline gives CDR1 SGHAT, CDR2 FQNNGV. There are 12 residues in the CDR3. The CDR3 DNA sequence: TGTGCCAGCAGACAAGGAGATTACGAGCAGTACTTC. It encodes CASRQGDYEQYF.

This clonotype appeared many times. This chain uses TRBV18 with TRBJ1-2; a weak D match, TRBD1 (5 bases). Germline values: CDR1 KGHSH, CDR2 LQKENI. The V and J ends lost 3 bases and 2 bases respectively, with 7 bases between them. The CDR3 runs 13 residues. The CDR3 region is CASSPDRNYGYTF. CDR3 in DNA: TGTGCCAGCTCACCTGACAGAAACTATGGCTACACCTTC.

This clonotype has only a few counts. Germline is not matched at one junction end, which may reflect a read error. The chain is built from TRBV12-3 or TRBV12-4 and TRBJ2-2; D unclear. The CDR3 covers 13 residues. The CDR3 DNA follows: TGTGTCAGCAGTTCACAAGGAACCGGGGAGCTGTTTTTT. It is translated as CVSSSQGTGELFF.